This TCR beta chain is drawn from a study of control samples from healthy donors and cancer patients. Profiled with immunoSEQ multiplex PCR; TCRdb holds only in-frame clones, not every one. The sample gives about 130,000 clones, 75% to 95% of which show up once; 2.5% to 3% is in the top ten. This sequence originates from a man in his forties or fifties in good health. Sequencing was performed on blood.

CDR3 residues: CASSGTTGELFF. As DNA, the CDR3 is TGTGCCAGCAGCGGGACGACCGGGGAGCTGTTTTTT. The J gene is TRBJ2-2, the V gene TRBV2, with D perhaps TRBD1 or TRBD2 (5 bases each). CDR3 length equals 12 residues. Germline V CDR1 and CDR2: SNHLY, FYNNEI. Trimming stripped 6 bases from V and 5 bases from J, with 7 bases between.